A single sample is the source of the 25 T cell receptor beta chains below, sequenced in a study of T cell repertoires in cytomegalovirus infection. No antigen has been assigned to these receptors. TCRdb fed the reads into MiXCR, producing one record per CDR3 protein. The sample contains over 25,000 distinct CDR3 sequences, around 19% of which appear only once. Sequenced material: CD8+ T cells from cultured PBMCs, taken from culture after CMV antigen stimulation. Receptors were obtained from a human donor in good health (CMV status not recorded). Some clones in this sample may be carry-over from other donors' samples.

This clonotype occurred a few times. The V gene is TRBV6-5, the J gene TRBJ2-1; TRBD1 aligns across 9 bases. J was trimmed by 8 bases and V by 3 bases; bases with no gene match: 5. The CDR3 sequence is 14 residues long. Germline CDR1 reads MNHEY; CDR2 reads SVGAGI. CDR3 bases: TGTGCCAGCAGTTATGGGACAGGGATCGATGAGCAGTTCTTC. It encodes CASSYGTGIDEQFF.

This clonotype was picked up a small number of times. V is TRBV6-6 and J is TRBJ2-2; 12 nucleotides align to TRBD2. V gave up 5 bases and J gave up 2 bases; unmatched junction bases: 9. Per germline, CDR1 MNHNY and CDR2 SVGAGI (reference sequence). The length of the CDR3 is 18 residues. The CDR3 region is CASSGILAGGSNTGELFF. The CDR3 DNA sequence: TGTGCCAGCAGTGGTATTCTAGCGGGAGGGTCCAACACCGGGGAGCTGTTTTTT.

Only a few counts were recorded for this clonotype. This chain uses TRBV28 with TRBJ2-7; D gene ambiguous. This CDR3 contains 11 residues. V was trimmed by 6 bases and J by 3 bases, leaving 6 bases between them. CDR1 is MDHEN and CDR2 is SYDVKM in the germline V gene. The CDR3 is CASRISYEQYF. CDR3 bases: TGTGCCAGCAGGATTAGCTACGAGCAGTACTTC.

The chain uses TRBV6-1 and TRBJ1-5; maybe TRBD1 (5 bases). Germline V gives CDR1 MNHNS, CDR2 SASEGT. The CDR3 spans 18 residues. V lost 0 bases, J lost 2 bases, and 17 bases lay in between. The CDR3 here is CASSEAMTITGGNQPQHF. CDR3 in DNA: TGTGCCAGCAGTGAAGCGATGACAATTACGGGGGGCAATCAGCCCCAGCATTTT.

In its sample, this clonotype was seen many times. The chain links TRBV6-1 to TRBJ1-2; maybe TRBD1 (5 bases). Germline V gene data show CDR1 as MNHNS and CDR2 as SASEGT. The length of the CDR3 is 15 residues. Trimming took 9 bases from V and 0 from J, leaving 17 bases between them. CDR3 DNA: TGTGCCAGTAAAGCGGGGGTTGCGGCTAACTATGGCTACACCTTC. This codes for CASKAGVAANYGYTF.

The chain links TRBV6-2 or TRBV6-3 to TRBJ2-7; the D call may be TRBD1 or TRBD2 (5 bases each). V was cut by 10 bases and J by 4 bases, with 23 bases left in between. The germline V gene has CDR1 MNHEY and CDR2 SVGEGT. The CDR3 loop spans 15 amino acids. CDR3: CANLLTGTADYEQYF. The CDR3 nucleotides are TGTGCCAACTTATTAACCGGGACGGCGGATTACGAGCAGTACTTC.

The chain employs TRBV9 and TRBJ1-5, with D possibly TRBD1 on 6 matching bases. Per the germline V gene, CDR1 is SGDLS and CDR2 is YYNGEE. The CDR3 has 15 amino acids. Trimming cost V 0 bases and J 6 bases, with 13 bases left between them. CDR3 nucleotides: TGTGCCAGCAGCGTAGAAACAGGGCCAGGTCAGCCCCAGCATTTT. Translation gives CASSVETGPGQPQHF.

This chain uses TRBV7-2 with TRBJ2-5, with D possibly matching TRBD2 (5 bases). CDR1 is SGHTA and CDR2 is FQGNSA in the germline V gene. This CDR3 has 14 amino acids. Trimming took off 5 bases at V and 1 base at J, with 11 bases between the two ends. The DNA for the CDR3 is TGTGCCAGCAGCCCATCAAGCGGCCAAGAGACCCAGTACTTC. Protein product: CASSPSSGQETQYF.

This chain uses TRBV18 with TRBJ2-2; TRBD2 matches 8 bases. CDR1 and CDR2 from the germline V gene are KGHSH and LQKENI. The CDR3 sequence is 16 residues long. J lost 5 bases, V lost 3 bases, and 8 bases had no gene match. CDR3 sequence (DNA): TGTGCCAGCTCACCGGTCAGCGGGAGAGGAACCGGGGAGCTGTTTTTT. Translated, it gives CASSPVSGRGTGELFF. The whole variable domain, remainder taken from reference TRBV18 and TRBJ2-2, is NAGVMQNPRHLVRRRGQEARLRCSPMKGHSHVYWYRQLPEEGLKFMVYLQKENIIDESGMPKERFSAEFPKEGPSILRIQQVVRGDSAAYFCASSPVSGRGTGELFFGEGSRLTVL.

This clonotype was counted a few times. The chain is built from TRBV28 and TRBJ1-3; no definite D call. Germline CDR1 reads MDHEN; CDR2 reads SYDVKM. The V gene lost 0 bases and the J gene lost 0 bases, with 6 bases spanning the gap. The CDR3 runs to 15 residues. The CDR3 nucleotides are TGTGCCAGCAGTTTATGGCCCAGCTCTGGAAACACCATATATTTT. Translating gives CASSLWPSSGNTIYF.

This clonotype was seen a handful of times. V is TRBV6-1 and J is TRBJ1-1, with D hard to call. Between the trimmed V and J ends, which lost 7 bases and 6 bases, there was a span of 21 bases. The CDR3 totals 15 residues. Germline lookup yields CDR1 MNHNS and CDR2 SASEGT. The CDR3 coding sequence is TGTGCCAGCACTTGGACGGGTAGGCAGTCGCCTGAAGCTTTCTTT. Translation: CASTWTGRQSPEAFF.

This clonotype was counted between two and nine times. One end of the junction varies from germline; a read error may be responsible. The gene calls are TRBV24-1 and TRBJ2-1; perhaps TRBD1 as D (6 bases). Per the germline V gene, CDR1 is KGHDR and CDR2 is SFDVKD. This CDR3 spans 13 amino acids. As DNA, the CDR3 is TGTGCCACCAGTGACCGGCCTGAGGGGGAGCGGTTCTTC. Amino acid sequence: CATSDRPEGERFF.

The J gene is TRBJ2-7, the V gene TRBV6-2 or TRBV6-3; a possible D gene is TRBD1 (6 bases). Germline lookup yields CDR1 MNHEY and CDR2 SVGEGT. Trimming removed 6 bases at V and 3 bases at J, with 21 bases between. This CDR3 region has 16 residues. CDR3 sequence reads: CASSRPPTGVNYEQYF. CDR3 nucleotide sequence: TGTGCCAGCAGCCGACCGCCGACAGGCGTCAACTACGAGCAGTACTTC.

This clonotype was observed many times. The chain carries TRBV28 and TRBJ2-7, with 10 nucleotides matching TRBD1. The CDR3 length is 15 residues. The V gene's germline CDR1 is MDHEN and CDR2 SYDVKM. V lost 6 bases, J lost 2 bases, and 7 bases stayed unmatched. The CDR3: CASSAADRGTYEQYF. The CDR3 bases are TGTGCCAGCAGCGCGGCGGACAGGGGGACCTACGAGCAGTACTTC.

The chain recombines TRBV10-3 with TRBJ1-5, with D possibly being TRBD1 (6 bases). Per the germline V gene, CDR1 is ENHRY and CDR2 is SYGVKD. The CDR3 has 14 amino acids. The ends were cut back, 2 bases at V and 2 bases at J, with 7 bases in the middle. CDR3 DNA: TGTGCCATCAGTGAGAGACAGGGCAATCAGCCCCAGCATTTT. Encoded protein: CAISERQGNQPQHF.

The chain employs TRBV7-2 and TRBJ1-6, with a weak D call TRBD1 (6 bases). Deletions cut 1 base from V and 8 bases from J, with 15 bases between. Germline V CDR1 and CDR2: SGHTA, FQGNSA. The CDR3 has 16 residues. CDR3 sequence: CASSLVQGRWDSPLHF. The CDR3 DNA sequence: TGTGCCAGCAGCTTAGTCCAGGGGAGGTGGGATTCACCCCTCCACTTT.

This clonotype was seen more than once but under ten times. The chain has TRBV28 and TRBJ1-5; no firm D call. CDR1 is MDHEN, CDR2 SYDVKM, per germline. The CDR3 is 16 residues long. The V gene lost 1 base and the J gene lost 0 bases, with 10 bases spanning the gap. CDR3 amino acids: CASSLLLHNSNQPQHF. CDR3 in DNA: TGTGCCAGCAGTTTATTGCTACATAATAGCAATCAGCCCCAGCATTTT.

This clonotype was seen repeatedly, ten times or more. The V call is TRBV6-1, the J call TRBJ2-7, with D possibly matching TRBD1 (5 bases). The V end lost 10 bases, the J end lost 5 bases, and 12 bases lay between the germline ends. This CDR3 region has 11 residues. Looked up from germline, CDR1 is MNHNS and CDR2 is SASEGT. CDR3 residues: CATRARDEQYF. The CDR3 nucleotides read TGTGCCACCAGGGCACGAGACGAGCAGTACTTC.

Only a few counts were recorded for this clonotype. V is TRBV5-5 and J is TRBJ2-6; the D gene could be TRBD1 or TRBD2 (6 bases each). This CDR3 is built from 16 residues. The V end lost 1 base, the J end lost 2 bases, and 10 bases lay between the germline ends. Germline CDR1 reads SGHKS; CDR2 reads YYEKEE (reference sequence). CDR3 loop: CASSLMEGAGANVLTF. The CDR3 DNA sequence: TGTGCCAGCAGCTTGATGGAGGGGGCTGGGGCCAACGTCCTGACTTTC.

CDR3 loop: CASGYGPLKPQHF. The CDR3 DNA sequence: TGTGCCAGCGGTTACGGGCCTTTGAAGCCCCAGCATTTT. The chain is built from TRBV7-2 and TRBJ1-5; D gene ambiguous. The CDR3 runs 13 residues. Deletions cut 8 bases from V and 8 bases from J, with 16 bases between. CDR1 is SGHTA and CDR2 is FQGNSA in the germline V gene.

This clonotype was seen only a few times. The CDR3 protein is CASSSPQAVFYEQYF. Written as DNA, the CDR3 is TGTGCCAGCAGCTCCCCCCAGGCCGTATTCTACGAGCAGTACTTC. This chain connects TRBV7-8 to TRBJ2-7, with D uncertain. CDR1 SGHVS and CDR2 FQNEAQ come from the germline V gene. Deletions cut 4 bases from V and 3 bases from J, with 16 bases between. The CDR3 has 15 residues. The variable domain in full, completed from reference TRBV7-8 and TRBJ2-7, reads GAGVSQSPRYKVAKRGQDVALRCDPISGHVSLFWYQQALGQGPEFLTYFQNEAQLDKSGLPSDRFFAERPEGSVSTLKIQRTQQEDSAVYLCASSSPQAVFYEQYFGPGTRLTVT.

This clonotype occurred a few times. This CDR3 reads CASSPLWGDEKLFF. CDR3 DNA sequence: TGTGCCAGCAGCCCGTTGTGGGGCGATGAAAAACTGTTTTTT. The chain employs TRBV12-3 or TRBV12-4 and TRBJ1-4, with D perhaps matching TRBD1 (5 bases). CDR3 length: 14 residues. The V end was cut by 6 bases, the J end by 6 bases, with 14 bases between.

J is TRBJ2-1 and V is TRBV7-9, with 11 bases aligning to TRBD2. CDR3 length: 14 amino acids. Germline V gene lookup returns CDR1 SEHNR and CDR2 FQNEAQ (reference sequence). Germline trimming cut 3 bases from V and 7 bases from J; bases unmatched to any gene: 2. CDR3 region: CASSFTSGGNEQFF. DNA for the CDR3: TGTGCCAGCAGCTTTACTAGCGGGGGAAATGAGCAGTTCTTC.

The chain joins TRBV6-6 to TRBJ1-1; 7 bases match TRBD1. V trimming: 6 bases; J trimming: 6 bases; junction bases outside the gene matches: 7. The CDR3 consists of 13 residues. Germline V lookup: CDR1 MNHNY, CDR2 SVGAGI (reference sequence). In DNA form, the CDR3 reads TGTGCCAGCAGCCAAGGACAGGCCGCTGAAGCTTTCTTT. It codes for CASSQGQAAEAFF.

The table lists this clonotype with many counts. The chain employs TRBV6-1 and TRBJ2-1, with TRBD1 matching over 8 bases. The CDR3 has 14 amino acids. Trimming at V came to 8 bases and at J to 4 bases, leaving 7 bases not matched to a gene. Germline-derived CDR1 and CDR2 are MNHNS and SASEGT. Written as DNA, the CDR3 is TGTGCCAGCTACAGGGGGATTAATTACAATGAGCAGTTCTTC. Translating gives CASYRGINYNEQFF.